This note documents a single T cell receptor beta chain sequence. This entry is derived from a study of monozygotic twins with inflammatory bowel disease. TCRdb re-called the 5' RACE reads, yielding one record per CDR3 amino acid sequence without DNA. The sample's table shows some 200,000 distinct CDR3 sequences. Collection of a roughly 2.3 ml blood sample took place per donor. The CDR3 totals 13 residues. Germline assignment: CDR1 DFQATT and CDR2 SNEGSKA (reference sequence). This TCR was recovered from a human donor with ulcerative colitis or Crohn's disease, or a healthy co-twin of an affected twin (not recorded which). The chain uses TRBV20-1 and TRBJ2-7; TCRdb's D call of TRBD1 is untestable without DNA. Sequenced: blood. This CDR3 reads CSARRSGGYEQYF.